Listed below are T cell receptor beta chains from one sample, sequenced in a study of cytomegalovirus exposure and HLA in healthy donors. Measured with immunoSEQ multiplex PCR; TCRdb has only the in-frame clones, and not every one. The sample includes about 73,000 clones, 60% to 85% of them seen just once. The material sequenced was PBMCs. The receptors derive from a man between 65 and 80 years old in good health and CMV-seronegative. CDR3s include the opening cysteine and the closing phenylalanine or tryptophan. A D gene is named only where the DNA matches it firmly. Not all rows give a size; the values are once, few, many and, for expanded clones, a class.

v_call	clone_size	j_call	d_call	cdr3_nt	cdr3_aa
TRBV30	-	TRBJ2-7	-	TGTGCCTGGAGTACTAACTACGAGCAGTACTTC	CAWSTNYEQYF
TRBV19	-	TRBJ2-2	TRBD1	TGTGCCAGTAGGCCACCGGGACAGGGCTCCACCGGGGAGCTGTTTTTT	CASRPPGQGSTGELFF
TRBV5-6	-	TRBJ1-2	-	TGTGCCAGCAGCTTAGGACAGCGCTATGGCTACACCTTC	CASSLGQRYGYTF
TRBV5-1	-	TRBJ2-5	-	TGCGCCAGCAGCGACGGCGGAGGGGCCCTGGAGACCCAGTACTTC	CASSDGGGALETQYF
TRBV5-1	-	TRBJ2-7	TRBD2	TGCGCCAGCAGCAACAGACTAGCGGGGTACGAGCAGTACTTC	CASSNRLAGYEQYF
TRBV18	-	TRBJ2-5	-	TGTGCCAGCTCACCAACGACTAATTCGGGGGAGACCCAGTACTTC	CASSPTTNSGETQYF
TRBV7-2	once	TRBJ2-5	TRBD1	TGTGCCAGCAGCTTAGCGCTCGGGACAGAATCTAAGACCCAGTACTTC	CASSLALGTESKTQYF
TRBV10-3	-	TRBJ2-3	-	TGTGCCATCAGTCTTTCAGGAGGGAGCGCAGATACGCAGTATTTT	CAISLSGGSADTQYF
TRBV4-3	once	TRBJ2-5	-	TGCGCCAGCAGCCAAGGGTCGGGGCAAGAGACCCAGTACTTC	CASSQGSGQETQYF
TRBV6-1	-	TRBJ2-2	-	TGTGCCAGCAAACGCGGGTCCACCGGGGAGCTGTTTTTT	CASKRGSTGELFF